This T cell receptor (beta chain) was sequenced during a study of T-cell memory formation after mild COVID-19 (dated by TCRdb to the early 2020s). The study in broad terms: TCR sequence clusters from the two donors were largely donor specific. The cohort comprised two young, previously healthy adult volunteers, one female and one male. Longitudinal TCRalpha and TCRbeta repertoire sequencing tracked T-cell clones expanding and contracting after mild COVID-19 in two donors. The full study reports these points: The detection of some responding clones in pre-infection memory suggests that pre-existing cross-reactive memory T cells joined the SARS-CoV-2 response. The study included only a couple of mild cases, and larger cohorts that include severe cases with pre-infection samples were judged to be necessary. Contracting CD4+ clones were found mainly in CM and EM memory subsets, while CD8+ clones were enriched in EMRA. Balanced CD4/CD8 phenotypes were observed for clones contracting from day 15 to 85, whereas a bias towards CD4+ was observed for a second wave of clones expanding from day 15 to 37. SARS-CoV-2 specificity was not confirmed for the second-wave clones peaking on day 37.

Trimmed from V: 0 bases; trimmed from J: 5 bases; junction bases lacking a gene match: 11. The CDR3 runs 17 residues from the cysteine to the phenylalanine. Only the CDR3 region is kept as DNA, spanning 51 bases read in frame from base 1. CDR1 and CDR2 are drawn from the germline V gene (reference sequence): SGHKS, YYEKEE. Ficoll-Paque density gradient centrifugation was the method used to isolate PBMCs. As to this clonotype: The specificity of this receptor is unknown. The record has no base qualities; no much larger clone is one base away.

Instrument on record: Illumina NovaSeq 6000. TCRalpha and TCRbeta cDNA libraries were built by 5'RACE with constant-segment primers, adding sample barcodes and unique molecular identifiers. RNA was extracted from every sample with Trizol reagent. Library amplification was performed in two PCR steps, and a second sample barcode and Illumina TruSeq adapters were introduced in the second step. The libraries were sequenced on an Illumina NovaSeq using 2 x 150 bp paired-end reads. Per the source publication's procedure: Demultiplexing of reads and collapsing into UMI-guided consensus sequences were performed with migec v1.2.7. Using mixcr v2.1.11, UMI consensuses were aligned to TRA and TRB V and J templates and then assembled into clonotypes. A clonotype was counted as expanded or contracted only if both edgeR and NoisET called the change significant, with noise models trained on biological replicates. edgeR calls used a false discovery rate-adjusted p below 0.01 and a log2 fold-change threshold of 1. PCA with hierarchical clustering of max-normalized trajectories of the 1000 most abundant clonotypes was used as exploratory dynamics analysis. Separately sequenced CD4+ and CD8+ repertoires were used to assign the CD4 or CD8 phenotype of responding clones. TCRdb itself trimmed the public reads at Q25 with fastp, ran MiXCR and retained productive beta chains. Identical CDR3 protein sequences are pooled into one entry, listed with their most common genes and DNA. TCRdb's processing, not the authors' own work, is the source of the V and J calls. The sample yields under 50,000 distinct CDR3 sequences; around 25% were counted once. The ten largest make up around 44% of the sample.

In this chain, TRBV5-5 is recombined with TRBJ1-2, with TRBD1 matching 9 junction bases. The TCR was taken from a man between 18 and 35 years old who had mild COVID-19 (a few samples of this study predate the infection). The sample titles of this study are shuffled in the database, so cell type and time point are left out; the donor was told from shared clones. The sequenced sample was PBMCs or a T cell subset sorted from them (not recorded which). The DNA is TGTGCCAGCAGCTTGGTGGACAGGGGATCGGGCATTTATGGCTACACCTTC. Its protein product is CASSLVDRGSGIYGYTF.